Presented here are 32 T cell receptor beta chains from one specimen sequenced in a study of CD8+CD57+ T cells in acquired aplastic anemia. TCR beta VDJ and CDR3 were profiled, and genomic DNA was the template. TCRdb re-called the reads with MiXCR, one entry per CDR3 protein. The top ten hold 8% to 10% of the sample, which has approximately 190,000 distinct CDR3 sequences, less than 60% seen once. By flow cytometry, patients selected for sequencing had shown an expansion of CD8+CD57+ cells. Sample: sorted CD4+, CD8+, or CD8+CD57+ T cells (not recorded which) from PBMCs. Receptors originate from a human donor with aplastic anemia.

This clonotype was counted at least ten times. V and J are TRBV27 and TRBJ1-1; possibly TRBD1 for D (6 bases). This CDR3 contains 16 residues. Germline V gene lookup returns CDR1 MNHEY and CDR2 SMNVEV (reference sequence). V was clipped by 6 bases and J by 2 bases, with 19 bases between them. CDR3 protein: CASSPRWTVPNTEAFF. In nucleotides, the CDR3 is TGTGCCAGCAGCCCCCGGTGGACAGTCCCTAACACTGAAGCTTTCTTT.

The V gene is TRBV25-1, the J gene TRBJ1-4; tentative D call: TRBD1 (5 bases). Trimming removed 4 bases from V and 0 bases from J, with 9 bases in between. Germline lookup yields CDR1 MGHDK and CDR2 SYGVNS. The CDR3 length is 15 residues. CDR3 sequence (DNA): TGTGCCAGCAGTGGGAGAGGGGCAACTAATGAAAAACTGTTTTTT. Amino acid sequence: CASSGRGATNEKLFF.

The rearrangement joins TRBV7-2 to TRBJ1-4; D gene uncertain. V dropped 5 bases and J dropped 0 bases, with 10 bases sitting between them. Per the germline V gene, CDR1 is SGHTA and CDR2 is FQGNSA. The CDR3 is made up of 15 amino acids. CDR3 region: CASSLGWATNEKLFF. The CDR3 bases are TGTGCCAGCAGCCTCGGGTGGGCAACTAATGAAAAACTGTTTTTT.

The CDR3 DNA is TGTGCCAGTAGCCTACAGGCTTGGGGCTATGGCTACACCTTC. Translation: CASSLQAWGYGYTF. The chain recombines TRBV19 with TRBJ1-2, with D possibly being TRBD1 (5 bases). The germline V and J ends were trimmed by 6 bases and 4 bases, with 15 bases remaining between them. This CDR3 is 14 amino acids long. The germline V gene has CDR1 LNHDA and CDR2 SQIVND (reference sequence).

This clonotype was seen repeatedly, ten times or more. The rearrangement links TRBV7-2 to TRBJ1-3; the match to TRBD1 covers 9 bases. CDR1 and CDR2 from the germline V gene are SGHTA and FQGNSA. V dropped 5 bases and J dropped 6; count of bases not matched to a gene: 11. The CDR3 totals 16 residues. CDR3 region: CASSTNRGLRSNTIYF. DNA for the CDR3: TGTGCCAGCAGCACAAACAGGGGGCTTAGATCAAACACCATATATTTT.

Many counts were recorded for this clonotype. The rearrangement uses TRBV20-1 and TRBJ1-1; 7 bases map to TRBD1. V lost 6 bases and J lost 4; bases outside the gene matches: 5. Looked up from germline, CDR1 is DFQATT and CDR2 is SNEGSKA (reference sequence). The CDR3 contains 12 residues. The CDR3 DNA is TGCAGTGCAAACCGACAGGGCACTGAAGCTTTCTTT. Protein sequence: CSANRQGTEAFF.

The CDR3 nucleotides read TGTGCCATCAGTGAGGAGAGGACTAGCGGTGACGAGCAGTACTTC. Protein sequence: CAISEERTSGDEQYF. V and J are TRBV10-3 and TRBJ2-7; TRBD2 agrees at 10 bases. This CDR3 region has 15 residues. Germline V gene lookup returns CDR1 ENHRY and CDR2 SYGVKD. V was clipped by 2 bases and J by 5 bases; unmatched bases: 6.

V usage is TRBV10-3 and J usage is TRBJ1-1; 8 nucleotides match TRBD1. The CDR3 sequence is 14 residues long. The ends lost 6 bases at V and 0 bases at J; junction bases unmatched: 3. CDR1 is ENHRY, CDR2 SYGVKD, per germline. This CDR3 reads CAIRPGGMNTEAFF. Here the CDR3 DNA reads TGTGCCATCAGGCCAGGGGGCATGAACACTGAAGCTTTCTTT.

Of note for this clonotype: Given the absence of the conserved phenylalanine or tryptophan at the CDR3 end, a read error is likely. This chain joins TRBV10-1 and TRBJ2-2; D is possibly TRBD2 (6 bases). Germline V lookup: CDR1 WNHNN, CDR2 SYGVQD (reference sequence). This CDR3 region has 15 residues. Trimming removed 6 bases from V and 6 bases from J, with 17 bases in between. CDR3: CASSPGRDLAGELFL. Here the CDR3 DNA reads TGCGCCAGCAGCCCCGGGAGAGATTTAGCCGGGGAGCTGTTTCTT.

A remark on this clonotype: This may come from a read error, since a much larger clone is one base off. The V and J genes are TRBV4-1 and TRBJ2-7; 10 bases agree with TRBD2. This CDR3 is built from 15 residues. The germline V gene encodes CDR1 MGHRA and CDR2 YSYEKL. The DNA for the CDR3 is TGCGCCGGCAGCCAAGCCCCGGGACTAGCGTTAGAGCAGTACTTC. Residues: CAGSQAPGLALEQYF.

This CDR3 reads CASSIGDRGRTDTQYF. For the CDR3, the DNA is TGTGCCAGTAGTATAGGCGACAGGGGGCGAACAGATACGCAGTATTTT. The chain links TRBV19 to TRBJ2-3, with 10 nucleotides matching TRBD1. The CDR3 contains 16 residues. Trimming removed 1 base from V and 3 bases from J; junction bases left unmatched: 4. Germline values: CDR1 LNHDA, CDR2 SQIVND (reference sequence).

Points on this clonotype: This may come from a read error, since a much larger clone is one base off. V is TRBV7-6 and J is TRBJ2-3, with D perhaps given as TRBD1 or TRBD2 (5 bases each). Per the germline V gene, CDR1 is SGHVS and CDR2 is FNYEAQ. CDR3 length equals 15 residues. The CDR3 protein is CASSLGVGNTDTQDF. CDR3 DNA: TGTGCCAGCAGCTTGGGGGTGGGGAACACAGATACGCAGGATTTT.

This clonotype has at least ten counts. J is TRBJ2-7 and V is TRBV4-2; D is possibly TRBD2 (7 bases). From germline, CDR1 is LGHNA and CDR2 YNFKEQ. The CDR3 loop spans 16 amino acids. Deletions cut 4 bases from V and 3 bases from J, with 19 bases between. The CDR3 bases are TGTGCCAGCAGCCCCGGGGGGCAGCGGGTGGACTACGAGCAGTACTTC. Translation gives CASSPGGQRVDYEQYF.

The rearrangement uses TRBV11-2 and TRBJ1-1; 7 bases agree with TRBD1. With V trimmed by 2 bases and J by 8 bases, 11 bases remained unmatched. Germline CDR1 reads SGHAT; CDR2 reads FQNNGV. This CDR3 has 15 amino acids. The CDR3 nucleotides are TGTGCCAGCAGCTTATATCGCGGACAGGATGAAGAAGCTTTCTTT. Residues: CASSLYRGQDEEAFF.

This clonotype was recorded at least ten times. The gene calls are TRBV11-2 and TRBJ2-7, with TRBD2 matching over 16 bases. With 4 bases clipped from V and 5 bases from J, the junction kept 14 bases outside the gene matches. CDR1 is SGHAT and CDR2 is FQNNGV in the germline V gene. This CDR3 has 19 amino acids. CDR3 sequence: CASSSPPSGLAGGINEQYF. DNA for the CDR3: TGTGCCAGCAGCTCTCCCCCCTCGGGACTAGCGGGAGGGATAAACGAGCAGTACTTC.

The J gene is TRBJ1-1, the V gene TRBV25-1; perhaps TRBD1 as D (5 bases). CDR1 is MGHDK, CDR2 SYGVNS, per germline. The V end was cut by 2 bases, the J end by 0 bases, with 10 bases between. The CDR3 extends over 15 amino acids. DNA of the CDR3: TGTGCCAGCAGTGAAGGGGCAGGCATGAACACTGAAGCTTTCTTT. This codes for CASSEGAGMNTEAFF.

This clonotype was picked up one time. As DNA, the CDR3 is TGTGCCAGCAGCGTAACCCCGGCAGCCCCAGATACGCAGTATTTT. Encoded protein: CASSVTPAAPDTQYF. The chain recombines TRBV9 with TRBJ2-3; D gene ambiguous. The CDR3 loop spans 15 amino acids. The V gene's germline CDR1 is SGDLS and CDR2 YYNGEE. Trimming stripped 1 base from V and 4 bases from J, with 13 bases between.

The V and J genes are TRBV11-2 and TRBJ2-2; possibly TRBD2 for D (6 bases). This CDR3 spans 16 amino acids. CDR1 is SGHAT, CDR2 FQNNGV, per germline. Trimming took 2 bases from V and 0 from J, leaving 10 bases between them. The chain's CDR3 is CASSLNGGANTGELFF. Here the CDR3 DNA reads TGTGCCAGCAGCTTAAACGGGGGAGCGAACACCGGGGAGCTGTTTTTT. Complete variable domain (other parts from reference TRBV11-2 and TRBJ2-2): EAGVAQSPRYKIIEKRQSVAFWCNPISGHATLYWYQQILGQGPKLLIQFQNNGVVDDSQLPKDRFSAERLKGVDSTLKIQPAKLEDSAVYLCASSLNGGANTGELFFGEGSRLTVL.

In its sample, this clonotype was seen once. CDR3 bases: TGCAGCGTTGTGCCCTCTCCCATGGGGCCGAGAACGCAGTATTTT. As protein: CSVVPSPMGPRTQYF. The chain has TRBV29-1 and TRBJ2-3, with D tentatively TRBD1 (5 bases). Trimming stripped 4 bases from V and 9 bases from J, with 23 bases between. Germline-derived CDR1 and CDR2 are SQVTM and ANQGSEA. The CDR3 covers 15 residues.

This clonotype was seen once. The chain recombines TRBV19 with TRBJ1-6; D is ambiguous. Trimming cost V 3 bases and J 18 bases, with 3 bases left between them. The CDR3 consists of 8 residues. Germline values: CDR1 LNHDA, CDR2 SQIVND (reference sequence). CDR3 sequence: CASSIRHF. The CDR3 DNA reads TGTGCCAGTAGTATCCGCCACTTT.

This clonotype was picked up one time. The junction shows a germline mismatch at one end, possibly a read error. CDR3 sequence (DNA): TGTGCTAGCAGCCTCAGCTTAAACAGGATCGACGAGCAGTTCTTC. Protein product: CASSLSLNRIDEQFF. The chain has TRBV7-7 and TRBJ2-1; a weak D match, TRBD1 (5 bases). Per germline, CDR1 SSHAT and CDR2 FNYEAQ (reference sequence). The CDR3 runs 15 residues.

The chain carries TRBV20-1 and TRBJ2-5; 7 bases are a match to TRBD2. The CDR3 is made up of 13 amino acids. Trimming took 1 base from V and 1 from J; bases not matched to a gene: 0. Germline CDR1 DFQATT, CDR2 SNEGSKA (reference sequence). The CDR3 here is CSARGTSQETQYF. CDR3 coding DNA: TGCAGTGCTAGAGGGACTAGCCAAGAGACCCAGTACTTC.

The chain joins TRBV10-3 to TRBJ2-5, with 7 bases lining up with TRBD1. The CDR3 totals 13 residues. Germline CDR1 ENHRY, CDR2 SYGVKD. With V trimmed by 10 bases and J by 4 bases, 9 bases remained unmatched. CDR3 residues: CASKQGSAETQYF. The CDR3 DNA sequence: TGTGCCAGCAAACAGGGGTCGGCAGAGACCCAGTACTTC.

The CDR3 here is CASSASLARSQETQYF. DNA for the CDR3: TGTGCCAGCAGTGCTAGTTTGGCCAGGAGCCAAGAGACCCAGTACTTC. The chain uses TRBV2 and TRBJ2-5; D is uncertain. The V gene's germline CDR1 is SNHLY and CDR2 FYNNEI. The V and J ends lost 4 bases and 1 base respectively, with 16 bases between them. CDR3 size: 16 residues.

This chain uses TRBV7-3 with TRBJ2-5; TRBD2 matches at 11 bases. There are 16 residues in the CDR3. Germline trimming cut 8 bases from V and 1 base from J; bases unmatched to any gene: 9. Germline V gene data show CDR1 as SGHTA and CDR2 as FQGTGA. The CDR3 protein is CASPPRTSGRQETQYF. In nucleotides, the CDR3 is TGTGCCAGCCCCCCTCGGACTAGCGGGCGCCAAGAGACCCAGTACTTC.

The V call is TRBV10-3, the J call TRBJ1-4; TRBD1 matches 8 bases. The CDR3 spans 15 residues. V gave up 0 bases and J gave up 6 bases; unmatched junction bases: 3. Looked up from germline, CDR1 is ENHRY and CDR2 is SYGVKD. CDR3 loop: CAISESAGGDEKLFF. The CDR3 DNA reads TGTGCCATCAGTGAGTCGGCAGGGGGCGATGAAAAACTGTTTTTT.

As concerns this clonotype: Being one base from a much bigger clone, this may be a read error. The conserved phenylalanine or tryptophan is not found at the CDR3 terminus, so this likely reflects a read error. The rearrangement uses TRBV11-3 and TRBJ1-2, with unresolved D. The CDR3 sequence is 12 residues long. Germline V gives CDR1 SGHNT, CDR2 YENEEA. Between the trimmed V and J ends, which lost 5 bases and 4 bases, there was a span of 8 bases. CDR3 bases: TGTGCCAGCAGCAAGACTGTCTATGGCTACACCCTC. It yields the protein CASSKTVYGYTL.

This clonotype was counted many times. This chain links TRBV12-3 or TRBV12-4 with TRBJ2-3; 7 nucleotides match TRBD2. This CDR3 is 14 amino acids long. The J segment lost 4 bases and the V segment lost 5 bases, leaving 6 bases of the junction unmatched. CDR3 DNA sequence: TGTGCCAGCAGTCTCCCGGGGGGAGCAGATACGCAGTATTTT. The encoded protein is CASSLPGGADTQYF.

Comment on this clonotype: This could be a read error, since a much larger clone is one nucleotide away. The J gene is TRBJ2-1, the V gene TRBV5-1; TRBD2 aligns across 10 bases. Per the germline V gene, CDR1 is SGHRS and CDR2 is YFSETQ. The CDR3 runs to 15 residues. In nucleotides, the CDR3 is TGCGCCAGCAGCTTGACTAGCGGGAAGTCCAATGGGCAGTTCTTC. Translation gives CASSLTSGKSNGQFF.

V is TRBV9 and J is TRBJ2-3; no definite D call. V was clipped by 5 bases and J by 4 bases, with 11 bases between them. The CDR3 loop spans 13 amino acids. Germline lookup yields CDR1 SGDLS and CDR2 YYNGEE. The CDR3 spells CASSPPRPDTQYF. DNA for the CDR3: TGTGCCAGCAGTCCGCCGCGCCCAGATACGCAGTATTTT. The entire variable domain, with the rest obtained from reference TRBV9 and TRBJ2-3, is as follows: DSGVTQTPKHLITATGQRVTLRCSPRSGDLSVYWYQQSLDQGLQFLIQYYNGEERAKGNILERFSAQQFPDLHSELNLSSLELGDSALYFCASSPPRPDTQYFGPGTRLTVL.

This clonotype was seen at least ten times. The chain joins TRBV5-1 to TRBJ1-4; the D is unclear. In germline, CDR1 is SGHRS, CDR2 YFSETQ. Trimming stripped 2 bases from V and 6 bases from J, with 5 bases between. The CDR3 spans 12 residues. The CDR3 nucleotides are TGCGCCAGCAGCTTAGAGCATGAAAAACTGTTTTTT. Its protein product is CASSLEHEKLFF.

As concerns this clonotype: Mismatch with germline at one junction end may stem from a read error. CDR3: CASSAAFQGDGYTF. DNA of the CDR3: TGTGCCAGTAGTGCCGCATTTCAGGGGGATGGCTACACCTTC. The gene calls are TRBV25-1 and TRBJ1-2, with 7 bases lining up with TRBD1. The CDR3 consists of 14 residues. The germline gives CDR1 MGHDK, CDR2 SYGVNS.